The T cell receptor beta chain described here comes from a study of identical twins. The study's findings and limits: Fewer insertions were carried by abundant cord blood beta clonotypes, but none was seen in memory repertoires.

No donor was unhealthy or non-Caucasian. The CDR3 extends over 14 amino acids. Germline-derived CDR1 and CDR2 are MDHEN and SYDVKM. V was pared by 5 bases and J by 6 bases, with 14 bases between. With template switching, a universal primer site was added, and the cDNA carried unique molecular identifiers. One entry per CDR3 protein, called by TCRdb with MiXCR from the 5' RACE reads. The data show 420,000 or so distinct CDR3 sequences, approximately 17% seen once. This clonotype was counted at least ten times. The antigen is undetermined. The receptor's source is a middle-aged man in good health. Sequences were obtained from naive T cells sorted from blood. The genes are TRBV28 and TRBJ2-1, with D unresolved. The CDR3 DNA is TGTGCCAGCAGTCCTTTGCTGGAAAGCAATGAGCAGTTCTTC. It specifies CASSPLLESNEQFF.